This T cell receptor beta chain derives from a study of siplizumab effects on memory and regulatory T cells. Study results and caveats: Controls had approximately 27% Treg-derived mappable alloreactive CD4+ clones on average, versus approximately 70% with siplizumab.

Sequencing was performed with immunoSEQ multiplex PCR; in TCRdb, only in-frame clones are kept and a portion is missing. Of 97,000 or so clones in the sample, around nine tenths are singletons; the top ten hold around 1.1%. Concerning this clone itself: Its antigen is as yet unknown.

Germline V CDR1 and CDR2: SGHDN, FVKESK. This CDR3 is built from 12 residues. The V end lost 9 bases, the J end lost 3 bases, and 12 bases lay between the germline ends. The TCR originated in a human donor in good health. The chain employs TRBV14 and TRBJ2-7; D is unresolved. Source material: CD4+ T cells sorted from blood. The CDR3 DNA is TGTGCCAGTGGCCGACTGAGCTACGAGCAGTACTTC. Encoded protein: CASGRLSYEQYF.